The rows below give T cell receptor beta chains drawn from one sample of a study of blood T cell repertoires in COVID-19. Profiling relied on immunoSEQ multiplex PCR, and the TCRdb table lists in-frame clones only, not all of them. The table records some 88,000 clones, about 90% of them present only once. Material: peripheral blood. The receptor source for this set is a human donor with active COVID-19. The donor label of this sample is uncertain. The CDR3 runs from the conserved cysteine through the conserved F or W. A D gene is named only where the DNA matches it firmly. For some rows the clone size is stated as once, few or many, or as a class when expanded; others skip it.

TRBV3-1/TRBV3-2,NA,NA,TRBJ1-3,TGTGCCAGCAGCTTAAGTGTAGGGGATCCTGGAAACACCATATATTTT,CASSLSVGDPGNTIYF
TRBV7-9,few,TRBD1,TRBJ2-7,TGTGCCAGCAGCGCGTACTCTGGACAGGCCTCCTACGAGCAGTACTTC,CASSAYSGQASYEQYF
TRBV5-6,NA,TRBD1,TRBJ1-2,TGTGCCAGCAGCGACAGGGGATACTATGGCTACACCTTC,CASSDRGYYGYTF
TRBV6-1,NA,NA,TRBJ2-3,TGTGCCAGCAGTGAAGGCAGGGCAATAGGCACAGATACGCAGTATTTT,CASSEGRAIGTDTQYF
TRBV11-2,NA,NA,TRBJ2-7,TGTGCCAGCAGCCCACCCAGACTGGGGGGCGAGCAGTACTTC,CASSPPRLGGEQYF
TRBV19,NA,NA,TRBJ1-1,TGTGCCAGTAGCCACCGACAGGTGAACACTGAAGCTTTCTTT,CASSHRQVNTEAFF
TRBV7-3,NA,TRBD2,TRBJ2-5,TGTGCCAGCAGCTTAGCGGGGGGGATTGTGGAGACCCAGTACTTC,CASSLAGGIVETQYF
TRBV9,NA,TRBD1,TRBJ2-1,TGTGCCAGCAGAGGGACAGGGGTGTACAATGAGCAGTTCTTC,CASRGTGVYNEQFF
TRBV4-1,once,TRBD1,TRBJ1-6,TGCGCCAGCAGCCAACCCGGACAGGGGGCCTCACCCCTCCACTTT,CASSQPGQGASPLHF
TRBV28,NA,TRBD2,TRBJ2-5,TGTGCCAGCAGTCTAGCGGGGGGGCAGGAGACCCAGTACTTC,CASSLAGGQETQYF
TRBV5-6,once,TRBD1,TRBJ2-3,TGTGCCAGCAGCTTGCCAGGACAGGGGGGCACAGATACGCAGTATTTT,CASSLPGQGGTDTQYF
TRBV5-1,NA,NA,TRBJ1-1,TGCGCCAGCAAAGAGCCGAACACTGAAGCTTTCTTT,CASKEPNTEAFF
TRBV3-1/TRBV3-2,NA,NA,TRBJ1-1,TGTGCCAGCAGCCCCCGGGCGCGGGGGGGCACTGAAGCTTTCTTT,CASSPRARGGTEAFF
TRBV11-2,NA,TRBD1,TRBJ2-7,TGTGCCAGCAGCTCCAGGACAGGCCGGTTTTCCTACGAGCAGTACTTC,CASSSRTGRFSYEQYF
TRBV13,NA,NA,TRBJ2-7,TGTGCCAGCAGCCGGGATGCCTACGAGCAGTACTTC,CASSRDAYEQYF
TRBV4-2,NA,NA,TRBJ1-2,TGTGCCAGCAGCCAAGATCAAGGAACAGGAATGACTTATGGCTACACCTTC,CASSQDQGTGMTYGYTF
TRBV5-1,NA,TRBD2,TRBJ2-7,TGCGCCAGCAGCCAGACTAGCGGGGGGGCTTACGAGCAGTACTTC,CASSQTSGGAYEQYF
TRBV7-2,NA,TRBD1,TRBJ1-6,TGTGCCAGCAGCCCGGACAGGACGGATAATTCACCCCTCCACTTT,CASSPDRTDNSPLHF
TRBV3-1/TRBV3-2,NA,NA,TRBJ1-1,TGTGCCAGCAGCCAAGGACCGGGGGACACTGAAGCTTTCTTT,CASSQGPGDTEAFF
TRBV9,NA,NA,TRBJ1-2,TGTGCCAGCAGCCCCCTGGTGGAGGCTGACTATGGCTACACCTTC,CASSPLVEADYGYTF
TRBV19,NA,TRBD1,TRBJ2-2,TGTGCCAGTAGTATGAACAGGGGAATCACCGGGGAGCTGTTTTTT,CASSMNRGITGELFF
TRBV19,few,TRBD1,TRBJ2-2,TGTGCCAGTAGGAAGACAGGGGCGGACACCGGGGAGCTGTTTTTT,CASRKTGADTGELFF
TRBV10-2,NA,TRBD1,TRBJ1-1,TGCGCCAGCAGTAGGACAGGACAGAACACTGAAGCTTTCTTT,CASSRTGQNTEAFF
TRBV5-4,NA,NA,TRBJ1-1,TGTGCCAGCAGCTCCGGTGGGGAGATGAACACTGAAGCTTTCTTT,CASSSGGEMNTEAFF
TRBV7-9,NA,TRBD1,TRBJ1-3,TGTGCCAGCAGCCAACAGGGGGCCTCTGGAAACACCATATATTTT,CASSQQGASGNTIYF
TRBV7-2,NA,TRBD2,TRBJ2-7,TGTGCCAGCAGCCCTGGACTAGCGGGGGACTACGAGCAGTACTTC,CASSPGLAGDYEQYF
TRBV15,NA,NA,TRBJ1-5,TGTGCCACCAGCAGAGAGGCCAGCAATCAGCCCCAGCATTTT,CATSREASNQPQHF
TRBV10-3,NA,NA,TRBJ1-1,TGTGCCATCAGTGACCAGGGGACACTGAACACTGAAGCTTTCTTT,CAISDQGTLNTEAFF
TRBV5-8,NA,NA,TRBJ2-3,TGTGCCAGCAGCTTGGGTATAAGCACAGATACGCAGTATTTT,CASSLGISTDTQYF
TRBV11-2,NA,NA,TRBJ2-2,TGTGCCAGCAGAGGAGGCGGGGAGCTGTTTTTT,CASRGGGELFF
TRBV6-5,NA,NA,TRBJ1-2,TGTGCCAGCAGGGACAGTCCTAGCTACACCTTC,CASRDSPSYTF
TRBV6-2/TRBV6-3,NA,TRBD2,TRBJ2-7,TGTGCCAGCAGTTACATCGGGGGGTTCTCCTACGAGCAGTACTTC,CASSYIGGFSYEQYF
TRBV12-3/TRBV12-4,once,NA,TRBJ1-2,TGTGCCAGCAGTTTTCCGGGTCGTTATGGCTACACCTTC,CASSFPGRYGYTF
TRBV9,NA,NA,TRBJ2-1,TGTGCCAGCAGCGTAGAGGGTAGCGGAGTACCGGGGCCATACAATGAGCAGTTCTTC,CASSVEGSGVPGPYNEQFF
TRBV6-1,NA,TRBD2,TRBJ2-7,TGTGCCAGCAGTAAAGCGGGACTAGCGGGGGCTGCTTACGAGCAGTACTTC,CASSKAGLAGAAYEQYF
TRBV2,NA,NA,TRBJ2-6,TGTGCCAGCAGTGAAGTGTGGGGGGCTGGGGCCAACGTCCTGACTTTC,CASSEVWGAGANVLTF
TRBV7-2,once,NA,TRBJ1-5,TGTGCCAGCAGCTCCCAGACGGGGAGCAATCAGCCCCAGCATTTT,CASSSQTGSNQPQHF
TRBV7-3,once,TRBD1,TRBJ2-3,TGTGCCAGCAGCCCACTCCGGGACAGAGGCACAGATACGCAGTATTTT,CASSPLRDRGTDTQYF
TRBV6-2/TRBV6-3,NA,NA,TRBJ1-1,TGTGCCAGCAGTCGACAGCTTGAAGCTTTCTTT,CASSRQLEAFF
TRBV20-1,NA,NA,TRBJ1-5,TGCAGTGCTAGTCCCTTGGCGGGCCCAAATCAGCCCCAGCATTTT,CSASPLAGPNQPQHF
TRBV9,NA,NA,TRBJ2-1,TGTGCCAGCAGCACAGAACAAGTCGACGGGGGGCAGTTCTTC,CASSTEQVDGGQFF
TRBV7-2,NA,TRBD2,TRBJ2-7,TGTGCCAGCAGCTTCGATCATAGCGGGGACGTTAAGCAGTACTTC,CASSFDHSGDVKQYF
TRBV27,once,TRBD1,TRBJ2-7,TGTGCCAGCAGCTTGACCGGGACAGGGGAGCCCTACGAGCAGTACTTC,CASSLTGTGEPYEQYF
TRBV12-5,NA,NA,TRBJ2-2,TGTGCTAGTGGGGGGCGAGACACCGGGGAGCTGTTTTTT,CASGGRDTGELFF
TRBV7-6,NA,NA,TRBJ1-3,TGTGCCAGCAGCTTATCAGGGGTGATAGGAAACACCATATATTTT,CASSLSGVIGNTIYF
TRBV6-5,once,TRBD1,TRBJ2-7,TGTGCCAGCAATTTGGACAGGGAGGTAGACGAGCAGTACTTC,CASNLDREVDEQYF
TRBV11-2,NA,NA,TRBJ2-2,TGTGCCAGCAGCTCGTTGTCCGGGGAAAGGCCGATCGGGGAGCTGTTTTTT,CASSSLSGERPIGELFF
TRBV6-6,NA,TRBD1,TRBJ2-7,TGTGCCAGCAGAAGGACAGGGGAATACGAGCAGTACTTC,CASRRTGEYEQYF
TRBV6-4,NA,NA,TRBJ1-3,TGTGCCAGCAGCCTCGGGGCTGGAAACACCATATATTTT,CASSLGAGNTIYF
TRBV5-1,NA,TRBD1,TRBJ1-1,TGCGCCAGCAGCCGGGGACAGGGGATCGACACTGAAGCTTTCTTT,CASSRGQGIDTEAFF
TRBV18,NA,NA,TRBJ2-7,TGTGCCAGCTCACCAACGGGCTCCTACGAGCAGTACTTC,CASSPTGSYEQYF
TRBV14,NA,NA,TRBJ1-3,TGTGCCAGCAGCCAAGATACCCTGACAGGAAACACCATATATTTT,CASSQDTLTGNTIYF
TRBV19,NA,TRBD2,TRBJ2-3,TGTGCCAGTAGTAGCTCCCGTTCGATTCCGGGACTAGCGGGGGCCACAGATACGCAGTATTTT,CASSSSRSIPGLAGATDTQYF
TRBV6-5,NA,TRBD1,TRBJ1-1,TGTGCCAGCAGTTACATAGGCGGGCAGGGGGAGACTGAAGCTTTCTTT,CASSYIGGQGETEAFF
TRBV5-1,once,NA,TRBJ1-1,TGCGCCAGCAGTCGTCAGGGGATGAACACTGAAGCTTTCTTT,CASSRQGMNTEAFF